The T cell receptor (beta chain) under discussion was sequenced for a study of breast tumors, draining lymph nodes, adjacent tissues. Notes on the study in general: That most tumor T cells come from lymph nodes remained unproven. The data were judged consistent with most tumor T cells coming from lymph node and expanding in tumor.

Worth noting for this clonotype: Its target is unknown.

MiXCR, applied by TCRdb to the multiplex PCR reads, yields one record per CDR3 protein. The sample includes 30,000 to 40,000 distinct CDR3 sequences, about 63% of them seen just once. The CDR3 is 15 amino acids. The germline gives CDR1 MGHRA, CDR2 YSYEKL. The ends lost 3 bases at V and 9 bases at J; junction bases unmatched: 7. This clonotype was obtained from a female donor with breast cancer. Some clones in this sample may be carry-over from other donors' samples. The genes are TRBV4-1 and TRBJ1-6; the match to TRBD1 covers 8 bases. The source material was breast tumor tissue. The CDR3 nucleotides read TGCGCCAGCAGCCACGGACAGGGCATGGGTTCACCCCTCCACTTT. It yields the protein CASSHGQGMGSPLHF.